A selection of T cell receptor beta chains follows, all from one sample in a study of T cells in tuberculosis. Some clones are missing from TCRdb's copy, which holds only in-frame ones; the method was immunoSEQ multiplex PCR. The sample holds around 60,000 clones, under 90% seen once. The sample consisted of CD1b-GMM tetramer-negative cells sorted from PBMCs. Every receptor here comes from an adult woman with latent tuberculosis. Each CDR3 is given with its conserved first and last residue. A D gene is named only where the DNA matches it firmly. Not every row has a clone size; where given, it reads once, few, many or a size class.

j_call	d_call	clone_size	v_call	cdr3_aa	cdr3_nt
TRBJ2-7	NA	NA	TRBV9	CASSVGGGLTYEQYF	TGTGCCAGCAGCGTAGGAGGAGGACTCACCTACGAGCAGTACTTC
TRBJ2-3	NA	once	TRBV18	CASSPSGPGTDTQYF	TGTGCCAGCTCACCATCAGGGCCGGGCACAGATACGCAGTATTTT
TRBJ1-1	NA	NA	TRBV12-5	CASGHWGRGSTEAFF	TGTGCTAGTGGCCATTGGGGGCGCGGATCCACTGAAGCTTTCTTT
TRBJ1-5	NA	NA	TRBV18	CASSPPYRGNSNQPQHF	TGTGCCAGCTCACCACCCTACCGGGGTAATAGCAATCAGCCCCAGCATTTT
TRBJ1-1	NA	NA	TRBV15	CATSRDPRGSTEAFF	TGTGCCACCAGCAGAGATCCCAGAGGGAGCACTGAAGCTTTCTTT
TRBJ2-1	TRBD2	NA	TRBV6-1	CASRASGRGNEQFF	TGTGCCAGCAGGGCTAGCGGGAGAGGGAATGAGCAGTTCTTC
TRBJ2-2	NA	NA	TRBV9	CASSPFWNTGELFF	TGTGCCAGCAGCCCCTTCTGGAACACCGGGGAGCTGTTTTTT
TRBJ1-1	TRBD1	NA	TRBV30	CAWSVKTGTEAFF	TGTGCCTGGAGTGTGAAGACAGGGACTGAAGCTTTCTTT
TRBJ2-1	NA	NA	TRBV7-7	CASSLASGVPYNEQFF	TGTGCCAGCAGCTTAGCTTCGGGGGTCCCCTACAATGAGCAGTTCTTC
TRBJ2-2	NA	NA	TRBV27	CASRARGNTGELFF	TGTGCCAGCAGGGCTCGCGGAAACACCGGGGAGCTGTTTTTT
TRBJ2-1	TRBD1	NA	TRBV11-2	CASSLVKGDRGLSNEQFF	TGTGCCAGCAGCTTAGTCAAGGGTGACAGGGGGCTGTCTAATGAGCAGTTCTTC
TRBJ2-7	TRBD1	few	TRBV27	CASSQDRKYEQYF	TGTGCCAGCAGCCAGGACAGGAAGTACGAGCAGTACTTC
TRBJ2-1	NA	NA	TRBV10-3	CAISDSGGSYNEQFF	TGTGCCATCAGTGATAGCGGAGGCTCCTACAATGAGCAGTTCTTC
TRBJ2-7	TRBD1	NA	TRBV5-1	CASSSAGTGINEQYF	TGCGCCAGCAGCTCCGCCGGGACAGGGATAAACGAGCAGTACTTC
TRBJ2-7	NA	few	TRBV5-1	CASSLVVSPYEQYF	TGCGCCAGCAGCTTGGTCGTCTCTCCCTACGAGCAGTACTTC
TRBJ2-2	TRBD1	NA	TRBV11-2	CASSSLTGYPTGELFF	TGTGCCAGCAGCTCTCTGACAGGGTATCCAACCGGGGAGCTGTTTTTT
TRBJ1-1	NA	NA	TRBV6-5	CASSYRGRVDTEAFF	TGTGCCAGCAGTTACAGGGGCAGGGTGGACACTGAAGCTTTCTTT
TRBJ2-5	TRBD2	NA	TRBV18	CASSTTGGQETQYF	TGTGCCAGCTCTACCACGGGGGGGCAAGAGACCCAGTACTTC
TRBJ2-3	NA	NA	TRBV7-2	CASSSLGVGIRDTQYF	TGTGCCAGCAGCTCCTTGGGAGTAGGGATCAGAGATACGCAGTATTTT
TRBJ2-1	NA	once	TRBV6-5	CASSYYLRGEQFF	TGTGCCAGCAGTTACTACCTTCGGGGTGAGCAGTTCTTC
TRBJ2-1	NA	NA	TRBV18	CASSPRTGSRTSSYNEQFF	TGTGCCAGCTCACCAAGGACTGGATCCCGAACTAGCTCCTACAATGAGCAGTTCTTC
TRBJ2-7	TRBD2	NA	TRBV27	CATKRTSGGAYEQYF	TGTGCCACTAAAAGGACTAGCGGGGGGGCCTACGAGCAGTACTTC
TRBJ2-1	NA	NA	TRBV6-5	CASSYSTGLSEQFF	TGTGCCAGCAGTTACTCGACGGGGTTGAGTGAGCAGTTCTTC
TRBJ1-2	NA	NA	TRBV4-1	CASSQDSGGSTGYTF	TGCGCCAGCAGCCAAGACTCGGGGGGGAGCACTGGCTACACCTTC
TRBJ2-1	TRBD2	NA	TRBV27	CASSFRDYVGEQFF	TGTGCCAGCAGTTTTAGGGACTACGTAGGGGAGCAGTTCTTC
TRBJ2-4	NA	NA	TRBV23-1	CASSQPLSWAERLAKNIQYF	TGCGCCAGCAGTCAACCCCTTTCCTGGGCTGAACGGCTAGCCAAAAACATTCAGTACTTC
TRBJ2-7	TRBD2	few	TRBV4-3	CASSQWPLAGGDEQYF	TGCGCCAGCAGCCAGTGGCCCCTAGCGGGGGGCGACGAGCAGTACTTC
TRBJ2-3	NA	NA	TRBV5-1	CASSLHADTQYF	TGCGCCAGCAGCTTACACGCAGATACGCAGTATTTT
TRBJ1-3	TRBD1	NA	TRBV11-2	CASSLEGRGLPIYF	TGTGCCAGCAGCTTAGAGGGCAGGGGGCTACCCATATATTTT
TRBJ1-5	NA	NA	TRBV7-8	CASSPRPPGDGNQPQHF	TGTGCCAGCAGCCCAAGGCCCCCGGGAGATGGCAATCAGCCCCAGCATTTT
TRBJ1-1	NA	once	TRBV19	CASIAPLQGMSEAFF	TGTGCCAGTATTGCTCCGCTCCAGGGTATGTCTGAAGCTTTCTTT
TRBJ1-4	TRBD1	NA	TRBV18	CASSPSRQGNEKLFF	TGTGCCAGCTCACCATCGCGACAGGGGAATGAAAAACTGTTTTTT
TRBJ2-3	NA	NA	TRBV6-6	CASRKGGTDTQYF	TGTGCCAGCAGAAAGGGAGGCACAGATACGCAGTATTTT
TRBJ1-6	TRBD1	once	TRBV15	CATSRDSGTDNSPLHF	TGTGCCACCAGCAGGGACTCCGGGACAGATAATTCACCCCTCCACTTT